The TCR beta chain described here comes from a study of cytomegalovirus exposure and HLA in healthy donors. PCR involved 60 Vbeta and 13 Jbeta primers. Authors' processing steps: A follow-up analysis tallied 86 million or so unique TCR beta chains, roughly 11 million shared. Assay used: immunoSEQ multiplex PCR; TCRdb lists only in-frame clones, some missing. Clonal size and the V and J genes are those of that table, whereas D and trimming came from the DNA. The repertoire holds over 110,000 clones, 78% seen once, with 5.5% to 7% in the top ten. Study-wide findings and caveats: The authors considered a cluster of highly shared sequence variants likely to be a sequencing artifact. Analyzed later, most CMV-associated TCR beta chains appeared HLA-restricted. As was reported, the classifier diagnosed cytomegalovirus status with high specificity and sensitivity.

About this clone itself: Its antigen is not known. Other DNA variants within this sample encode the same CDR3.

The germline CDR1 and CDR2 sequences are MDHEN and SYDVKM. The V and J ends lost 1 base and 7 bases respectively, with 4 bases between them. The CDR3 loop spans 12 amino acids. The V gene is TRBV28, the J gene TRBJ2-2, with D hard to call. The source is a woman in her forties in good health and CMV-seropositive. The sample consisted of PBMCs. The CDR3 nucleotides are TGTGCCAGCAGTTTATCGGGCGGGGAGCTGTTTTTT. It encodes CASSLSGGELFF.